Here is one T cell receptor beta chain with its context. Germline V gene lookup returns CDR1 SEHNR and CDR2 FQNEAQ (reference sequence). Trimming cost V 5 bases and J 2 bases; bases outside gene matches: 14. The CDR3 spans 17 residues. The protocol was immunoSEQ multiplex PCR, while the TCRdb copy is restricted to in-frame clones and leaves out a portion. Here the sample spans about 110,000 clones, roughly 90% being singletons. The data belong to a study of T cell responses to AZD1222 COVID-19 vaccine. The starting material was peripheral blood, obtained on day 0 of MenACWY control vaccination. The sequence was collected from an adult in good health. The chain carries TRBV7-9 and TRBJ2-7, with 8 bases fitting TRBD1. DNA of the CDR3: TGTGCCAGCAGCCCGCACCGCCCCGGGACAGGTACCTACGAGCAGTACTTC. Protein: CASSPHRPGTGTYEQYF.